This is a list of T cell receptor beta chains from one sample in a study of molecular identifiers for immune sequencing clone quantification. TCRdb recomputed calls from the PCR reads with MiXCR, one row per CDR3 protein. The table lists hundreds of thousands of distinct CDR3 sequences, nearly 20% of them singletons. The sample was naive CD8+ T cells from blood, with Jurkat cell RNA spiked in. Receptors originate from a human donor in good health. Some libraries in this study had Jurkat cell RNA spiked in. Both conserved end residues are part of each CDR3. The order of the fields is D gene, clone size, V gene, J gene, CDR3 protein, CDR3 DNA. D genes are given only for firm matches. Some rows mark clone size as missing; the rest say once, few, many or name a class of expanded clone.

TRBD1	few	TRBV20-1	TRBJ2-7	CSARARDSYEQYF	TGCAGTGCTAGAGCACGGGACAGCTACGAGCAGTACTTC
TRBD2	-	TRBV7-9	TRBJ2-7	CASSSQTLTGLAGDYEQYF	TGTGCCAGCAGCTCCCAAACCTTAACAGGACTAGCGGGAGATTACGAGCAGTACTTC
-	many	TRBV9	TRBJ2-3	CASSFNSLTAGGDTQYF	TGTGCCAGCAGTTTTAACAGTCTCACGGCCGGCGGAGATACGCAGTATTTT
-	-	TRBV28	TRBJ2-2	CASSQGRNPNTGELFF	TGTGCCAGCAGTCAAGGACGGAATCCGAACACCGGGGAGCTGTTTTTT
-	-	TRBV19	TRBJ2-3	CASTQGVPDTQYF	TGTGCCAGTACGCAGGGAGTACCAGATACGCAGTATTTT
-	few	TRBV30	TRBJ2-3	CAWSVWADTQYF	TGTGCCTGGAGTGTCTGGGCAGATACGCAGTATTTT
TRBD1	many	TRBV6-6	TRBJ1-5	CATTGGSNSNQPQHF	TGTGCCACGACAGGGGGTTCCAATAGCAATCAGCCCCAGCATTTT
TRBD2	many	TRBV30	TRBJ2-7	CAWTSGTYEQYF	TGTGCCTGGACTAGCGGGACCTACGAGCAGTACTTC
-	many	TRBV4-3	TRBJ2-1	CASSQVTGPSSYNEQFF	TGCGCCAGCAGCCAAGTTACGGGCCCCAGCTCCTACAATGAGCAGTTCTTC
-	many	TRBV10-1	TRBJ2-4	CASPNTVRLAKNIQYF	TGCGCCAGCCCTAACACAGTTCGCCTAGCCAAAAACATTCAGTACTTC
-	many	TRBV12-3/TRBV12-4	TRBJ2-7	CASSLIRDEQYF	TGTGCCAGCAGCCTAATCAGGGACGAGCAGTACTTC
-	many	TRBV20-1	TRBJ2-5	CSAIAYSVGETQYF	TGCAGTGCTATAGCATACTCGGTGGGGGAGACCCAGTACTTC
-	many	TRBV5-1	TRBJ2-7	CASSPWTDSYEQYF	TGCGCCAGCAGCCCATGGACAGATTCCTACGAGCAGTACTTC
TRBD1	few	TRBV15	TRBJ2-5	CATSSTVIRTGPETQYF	TGTGCCACCAGCTCAACGGTAATTCGGACAGGGCCGGAGACCCAGTACTTC
TRBD1	many	TRBV20-1	TRBJ1-6	CSATTTGISSYNSPLHF	TGCAGTGCTACGACGACAGGGATTAGCTCCTATAATTCACCCCTCCACTTT
TRBD2	-	TRBV7-9	TRBJ2-1	CASRHSGGWKDNEQFF	TGTGCCAGCAGGCATTCGGGGGGTTGGAAGGACAATGAGCAGTTCTTC